The 14 T cell receptor beta chains below were found in one sample sequenced in a study of regulatory T cells in long-lasting Graves disease. Indicated time point: persistent/refractory GD, antithyroid drugs over 5 years with positive TRAb. The TCR library was prepared using RNA isolated from PBMCs. Investigators prepared the TCR beta libraries by applying iRepertoire HTBI primers and Arm-PCR of CDR3 regions. TCRdb ran MiXCR on the multiplex PCR reads and lists one entry per CDR3 protein. The data hold about 660,000 distinct CDR3 sequences, with around 30% observed a single time. This material consisted of peripheral blood mononuclear cells (PBMCs), taken when the disease was refractory, from a patient treated with antithyroid drugs. These TCRs come from a female donor with Graves disease.

This clonotype was seen a handful of times. This rearrangement joins TRBV3-1 to TRBJ2-7, with 11 bases matching TRBD1. Germline lookup yields CDR1 LGHDT and CDR2 YNNKEL (reference sequence). After removal of 5 bases from V and 2 bases from J, the junction contained 5 bases not matched to a gene. The CDR3 spans 15 residues. CDR3 in DNA: TGTGCCAGCAGCTATACGGGACAGGGGGCCTACGAGCAGTACTTC. It specifies CASSYTGQGAYEQYF.

The chain combines TRBV27 with TRBJ1-6; no clear D. Looked up from germline, CDR1 is MNHEY and CDR2 is SMNVEV (reference sequence). V lost 0 bases and J 9 bases, leaving 18 bases between the germline ends. The CDR3 length is 17 residues. The CDR3 DNA is TGTGCCAGCAGTTTATCGCTGGATGGGGAGCCCCGTTCACCCCTCCACTTT. The encoded protein is CASSLSLDGEPRSPLHF.

The chain carries TRBV13 and TRBJ2-7; TRBD1 matches at 7 bases. This CDR3 is built from 15 residues. V lost 5 bases to trimming and J lost 1 base; unmatched junction nucleotides: 8. Germline-derived CDR1 and CDR2 are PRHDT and FYEKMQ (reference sequence). CDR3 sequence reads: CASSPLGQASYEQYF. The CDR3 nucleotides are TGTGCCAGCAGCCCCCTCGGACAGGCGTCCTACGAGCAGTACTTC. Based on the CDR3 plus reference TRBV13 and TRBJ2-7, the full variable domain is AAGVIQSPRHLIKEKRETATLKCYPIPRHDTVYWYQQGPGQDPQFLISFYEKMQSDKGSIPDRFSAQQFSDYHSELNMSSLELGDSALYFCASSPLGQASYEQYFGPGTRLTVT.

The genes are TRBV7-2 and TRBJ1-1; TRBD1 is a possible D gene (5 bases). Trimming shortened V by 1 base and J by 5 bases, and 11 bases separated the two germline ends. The CDR3 has 14 residues. Germline assignment: CDR1 SGHTA and CDR2 FQGNSA. The CDR3 region has the DNA TGTGCCAGCAGCTTAGGGGGCTTGAGAACTGAAGCTTTCTTT. Protein product: CASSLGGLRTEAFF.

There are a few counts of this clonotype. The chain joins TRBV28 to TRBJ2-5, with 9 nucleotides matching TRBD1. The germline gives CDR1 MDHEN, CDR2 SYDVKM. The CDR3 totals 16 residues. V was clipped by 8 bases and J by 5 bases; unmatched bases: 15. The CDR3 region is CASVSVNRGLEETQYF. The CDR3 coding sequence is TGTGCCAGCGTGTCCGTAAACAGGGGGCTCGAGGAGACCCAGTACTTC.

This clonotype occurred a few times. The genes are TRBV5-1 and TRBJ2-2; D perhaps matches TRBD2 (6 bases). Germline-derived CDR1 and CDR2 are SGHRS and YFSETQ. V was pared by 3 bases and J by 3 bases, with 9 bases between. The length of the CDR3 is 14 residues. The CDR3 loop reads CASSSGEDTGELFF. The CDR3 region has the DNA TGCGCCAGCAGCTCGGGAGAGGACACCGGGGAGCTGTTTTTT.

CDR3 residues: CASSQGGIYEQYF. The CDR3 coding sequence is TGTGCCAGCAGCCAAGGAGGTATCTACGAGCAGTACTTC. The V and J genes are TRBV3-1 and TRBJ2-7; no definite D call. This CDR3 is 13 amino acids long. CDR1 and CDR2 (germline): LGHDT, YNNKEL (reference sequence). The V end was cut by 1 base, the J end by 3 bases, with 7 bases between.

This clonotype was seen a handful of times. The CDR3 sequence is CASSLYGTGSQPQHF. As DNA, the CDR3 is TGTGCCAGCAGTTTGTATGGGACAGGGAGTCAGCCCCAGCATTTT. V gene TRBV28 combines with J gene TRBJ1-5, with 9 positions matching TRBD1. In germline, CDR1 is MDHEN, CDR2 SYDVKM. The CDR3 spans 15 residues. V trimming: 3 bases; J trimming: 6 bases; junction bases outside the gene matches: 6.

At least ten counts were recorded for this clonotype. Being one base from a much bigger clone, this may be a read error. This chain links TRBV2 with TRBJ1-2, with D possibly TRBD1 on 6 matching bases. V was pared by 6 bases and J by 1 base, with 6 bases between. CDR3 length: 12 amino acids. From germline, CDR1 is SNHLY and CDR2 FYNNEI. DNA for the CDR3: TGTGCCAGCAGGGACAGTAACTATGGCTACACCTTC. Residues: CASRDSNYGYTF.

The chain is built from TRBV7-2 and TRBJ2-1, with D possibly being TRBD2 (6 bases). V was shortened by 4 bases and J by 15 bases, with 19 bases between the two germline ends. Per the germline V gene, CDR1 is SGHTA and CDR2 is FQGNSA. The CDR3 extends over 13 amino acids. The CDR3 nucleotides read TGTGCCAGCAGCTCCGATCTGACTAGAGGGCTGTTCTTC. Translated: CASSSDLTRGLFF.

This clonotype was seen only a few times. The chain couples TRBV12-3 or TRBV12-4 to TRBJ2-7, with 13 bases fitting TRBD2. The CDR3 extends over 17 amino acids. After removal of 4 bases from V and 3 bases from J, the junction contained 9 bases not matched to a gene. In DNA form, the CDR3 reads TGTGCCAGCAGTTCTACCACGGGACTAGCGGGACTCTACGAGCAGTACTTC. The encoded protein is CASSSTTGLAGLYEQYF.

This clonotype has more than one count but fewer than ten. In DNA, the CDR3 is TGTGCCAGTAGTACCAGGGGCTCTGGGGCCAACGTCCTGACTTTC. The encoded protein is CASSTRGSGANVLTF. The V gene is TRBV19, the J gene TRBJ2-6, with D tentatively TRBD1 (6 bases). V lost 4 bases and J lost 0, with 7 bases in between. The CDR3 totals 15 residues. Germline-derived CDR1 and CDR2 are LNHDA and SQIVND (reference sequence).

V gene TRBV7-9 combines with J gene TRBJ1-4; D unresolved. Germline V gene sequence: CDR1 SEHNR, CDR2 FQNEAQ (reference sequence). V was trimmed by 2 bases and J by 4 bases, leaving 14 bases between them. This CDR3 is built from 16 residues. This CDR3 is CASSLRAQTYNEKLFF. In DNA, the CDR3 is TGTGCCAGCAGCTTAAGGGCCCAGACTTATAATGAAAAACTGTTTTTT.

The rearrangement links TRBV14 to TRBJ2-4; D possibly corresponds to TRBD2 (7 bases). Trimming stripped 4 bases from V and 6 bases from J, with 22 bases between. Germline CDR1 is SGHDN and CDR2 is FVKESK. The CDR3 extends over 17 amino acids. CDR3 nucleotides: TGTGCCAGCAGCCCGCGGGGGCTAGACAATTGGGGAAACATTCAGTACTTC. Translating it yields CASSPRGLDNWGNIQYF.